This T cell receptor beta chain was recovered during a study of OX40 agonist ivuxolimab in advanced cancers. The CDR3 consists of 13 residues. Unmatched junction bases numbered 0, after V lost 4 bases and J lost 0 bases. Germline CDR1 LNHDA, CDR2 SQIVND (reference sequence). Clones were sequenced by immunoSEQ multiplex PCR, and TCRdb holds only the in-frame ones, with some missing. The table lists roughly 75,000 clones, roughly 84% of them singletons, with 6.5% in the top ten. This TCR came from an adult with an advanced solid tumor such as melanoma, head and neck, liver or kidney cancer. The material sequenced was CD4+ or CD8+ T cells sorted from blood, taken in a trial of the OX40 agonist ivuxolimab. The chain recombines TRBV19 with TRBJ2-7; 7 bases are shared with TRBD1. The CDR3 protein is CASSRDSSYEQYF. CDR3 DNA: TGTGCCAGTAGTAGGGACAGCTCCTACGAGCAGTACTTC.